This T cell receptor (beta chain) derives from a study of blood T cell repertoires in COVID-19. On the study more broadly: Samples of COVID-19 (acute and convalescent) were obtained from the United States, Italy and Spain.

Under the authors' procedure: Reference gene primer amplification gave nucleated cell count estimates. The assay was immunoSEQ multiplex PCR, and TCRdb's table has in-frame clones only and misses some. The V and J calls and the clone size are those of that table, but D and trimming were determined from the DNA. The repertoire has about 71,000 clones, 80% to 90% of them found once; the top ten carry 2.5% to 3%. This CDR3 is 15 amino acids long. V dropped 4 bases and J dropped 2; count of bases not matched to a gene: 5. Germline CDR1 reads PRHDT; CDR2 reads FYEKMQ (reference sequence). This receptor was identified in a man aged 50 to 59 with acute or convalescent COVID-19. Sequencing input: peripheral blood. The chain uses TRBV13 and TRBJ2-7, with TRBD1 matching over 10 bases. In nucleotides, the CDR3 is TGTGCCAGCAGCTACGACAGGGGGCGAACCTACGAGCAGTACTTC. Translating it yields CASSYDRGRTYEQYF.